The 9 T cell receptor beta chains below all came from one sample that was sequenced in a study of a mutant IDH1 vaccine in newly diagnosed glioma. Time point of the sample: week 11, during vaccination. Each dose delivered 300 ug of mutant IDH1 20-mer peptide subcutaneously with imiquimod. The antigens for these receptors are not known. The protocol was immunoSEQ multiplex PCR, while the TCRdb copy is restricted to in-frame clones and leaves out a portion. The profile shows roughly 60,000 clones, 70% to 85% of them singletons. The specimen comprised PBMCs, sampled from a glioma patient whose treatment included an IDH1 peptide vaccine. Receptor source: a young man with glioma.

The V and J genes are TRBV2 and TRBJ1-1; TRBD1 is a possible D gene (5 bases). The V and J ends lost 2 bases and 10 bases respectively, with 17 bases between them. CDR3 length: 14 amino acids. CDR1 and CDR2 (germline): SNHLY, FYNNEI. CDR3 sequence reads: CASSEWGVVASAFF. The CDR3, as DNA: TGTGCCAGCAGTGAATGGGGGGTGGTTGCGTCAGCTTTCTTT. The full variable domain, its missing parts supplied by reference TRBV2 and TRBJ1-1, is EPEVTQTPSHQVTQMGQEVILRCVPISNHLYFYWYRQILGQKVEFLVSFYNNEISEKSEIFDDQFSVERPDGSNFTLKIRSTKLEDSAMYFCASSEWGVVASAFFGQGTRLTVV.

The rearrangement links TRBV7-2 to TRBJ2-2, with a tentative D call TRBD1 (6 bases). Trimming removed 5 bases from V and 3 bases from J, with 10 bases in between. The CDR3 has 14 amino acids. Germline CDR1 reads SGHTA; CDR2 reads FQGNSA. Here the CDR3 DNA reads TGTGCCAGCAGCGATAACAGGGACACCGGGGAGCTGTTTTTT. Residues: CASSDNRDTGELFF.

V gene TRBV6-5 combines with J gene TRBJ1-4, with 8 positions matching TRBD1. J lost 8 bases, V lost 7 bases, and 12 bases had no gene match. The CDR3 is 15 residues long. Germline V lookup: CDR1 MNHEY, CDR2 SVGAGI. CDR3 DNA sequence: TGTGCCAGCACTGTATGGACAGGGTATCGGGAAAAACTGTTTTTT. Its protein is CASTVWTGYREKLFF.

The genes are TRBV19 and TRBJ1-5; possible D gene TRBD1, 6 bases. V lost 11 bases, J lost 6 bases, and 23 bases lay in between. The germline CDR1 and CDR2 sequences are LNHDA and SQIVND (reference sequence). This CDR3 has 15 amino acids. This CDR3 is CAPLSGEDSGQPQHF. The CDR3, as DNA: TGTGCCCCATTGTCAGGAGAGGACAGCGGTCAGCCCCAGCATTTT. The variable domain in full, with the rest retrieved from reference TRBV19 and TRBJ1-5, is DGGITQSPKYLFRKEGQNVTLSCEQNLNHDAMYWYRQDPGQGLRLIYYSQIVNDFQKGDIAEGYSVSREKKESFPLTVTSAQKNPTAFYLCAPLSGEDSGQPQHFGDGTRLSIL.

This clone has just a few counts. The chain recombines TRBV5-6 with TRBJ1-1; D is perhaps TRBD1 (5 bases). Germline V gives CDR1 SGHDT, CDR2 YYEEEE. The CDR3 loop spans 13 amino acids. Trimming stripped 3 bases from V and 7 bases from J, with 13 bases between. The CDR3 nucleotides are TGTGCCAGCAGCTCCAGGGTTGACGGTGAAGCTTTCTTT. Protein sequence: CASSSRVDGEAFF.

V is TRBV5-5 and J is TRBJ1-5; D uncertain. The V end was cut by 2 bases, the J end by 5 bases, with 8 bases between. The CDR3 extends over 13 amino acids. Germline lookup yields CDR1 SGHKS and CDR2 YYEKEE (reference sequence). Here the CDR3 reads CASSFLGDQPQHF. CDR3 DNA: TGTGCCAGCAGCTTTCTAGGTGATCAGCCCCAGCATTTT.

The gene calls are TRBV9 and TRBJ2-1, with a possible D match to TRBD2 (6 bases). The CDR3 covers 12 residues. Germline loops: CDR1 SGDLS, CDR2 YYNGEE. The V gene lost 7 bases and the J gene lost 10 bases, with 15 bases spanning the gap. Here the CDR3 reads CASGGEPAEQFF. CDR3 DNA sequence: TGTGCCAGCGGCGGGGAACCGGCGGAGCAGTTCTTC.

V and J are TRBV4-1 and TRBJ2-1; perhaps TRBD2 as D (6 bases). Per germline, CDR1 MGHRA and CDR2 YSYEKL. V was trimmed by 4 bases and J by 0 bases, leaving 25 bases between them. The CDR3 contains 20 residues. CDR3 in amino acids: CASSRAGSVILTSSYNEQFF. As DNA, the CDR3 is TGCGCCAGCAGCCGCGCGGGTAGCGTAATATTGACTAGCTCCTACAATGAGCAGTTCTTC.

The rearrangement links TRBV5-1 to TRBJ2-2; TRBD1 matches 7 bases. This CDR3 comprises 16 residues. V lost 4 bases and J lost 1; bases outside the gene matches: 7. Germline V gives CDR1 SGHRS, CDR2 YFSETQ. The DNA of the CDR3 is TGCGCCAGCAGCCCCGGGACAGCTCTGAACACCGGGGAGCTGTTTTTT. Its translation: CASSPGTALNTGELFF.